These 2 T cell receptor beta chains share one sample of origin, sequenced in a study of blood T cell repertoires in COVID-19 (dated by TCRdb to the early 2020s). Libraries were constructed by the immunoSEQ multiplex PCR assay. Imported from immuneACCESS, the table was reduced by TCRdb to in-frame sequences with V and J called. These copies leave out some clones; in studies compared against another copy, an unresolved V gene accounts for under half, and the cause of the remainder is not known. The sample table lists around 250,000 clones, approximately 81% of them with a count of one. The leading ten clones occupy around 3.2% of the sample. Sequencing was carried out using peripheral blood. These TCRs come from a woman between 18 and 30 years old with acute or convalescent COVID-19.

The chain combines TRBV2 with TRBJ2-3, with D tentatively TRBD1 (6 bases). This CDR3 has 17 residues. The V gene's germline CDR1 is SNHLY and CDR2 FYNNEI. V dropped 4 bases and J dropped 5 bases, with 22 bases sitting between them. In nucleotides, the CDR3 is TGTGCCAGCAGTGGCCGGGGAGTCAGGGGCTCGGGAGATACGCAGTATTTT. This encodes CASSGRGVRGSGDTQYF.

The V gene is TRBV6-2 or TRBV6-3, the J gene TRBJ1-5; 10 bases agree with TRBD1. CDR1 MNHEY and CDR2 SVGEGT come from the germline V gene. V shed 6 bases and J 5 bases; nucleotides not matched to a gene: 10. The CDR3 contains 16 residues. The CDR3 bases are TGTGCCAGCAGCCCCCGGGACAGGGGTTTTGATCAGCCCCAGCATTTT. Translated: CASSPRDRGFDQPQHF.